These 24 T cell receptor beta chains were sequenced from one sample in a study of blood T cell repertoires in COVID-19. TCRdb keeps only in-frame clones here, not all; method: immunoSEQ multiplex PCR. The sample records about 370,000 clones, roughly 86% being singletons. Sample: peripheral blood. The receptors were gathered from a woman in her thirties with COVID-19, enrolled during active disease.

The V gene is TRBV6-2 or TRBV6-3, the J gene TRBJ1-1; 7 bases fit TRBD1. J was trimmed by 1 base and V by 4 bases; bases with no gene match: 6. The CDR3 sequence is 15 residues long. From germline, CDR1 is MNHEY and CDR2 SVGEGT. CDR3 nucleotides: TGTGCCAGCAGTTGGGGACAGTATACGAACACTGAAGCTTTCTTT. Protein product: CASSWGQYTNTEAFF.

The genes are TRBV5-6 and TRBJ2-5, with D uncertain. The germline V and J ends were trimmed by 7 bases and 7 bases, with 8 bases remaining between them. The CDR3 is 10 amino acids. Germline CDR1 and CDR2: SGHDT and YYEEEE. The CDR3 coding sequence is TGTGCCAGCGGCAGAGGGACCCAGTACTTC. Its protein is CASGRGTQYF.

The chain links TRBV15 to TRBJ1-5; D is possibly TRBD1 (6 bases). This CDR3 has 16 residues. Between the trimmed V and J ends, which lost 5 bases and 0 bases, there was a span of 14 bases. Germline V lookup: CDR1 LNHNV, CDR2 YYDKDF (reference sequence). CDR3 in DNA: TGTGCCACCAGCCGAAGGACAGTAACTAGCAATCAGCCCCAGCATTTT. Its protein is CATSRRTVTSNQPQHF. The full variable domain, rest sourced from reference TRBV15 and TRBJ1-5, is DAMVIQNPRYQVTQFGKPVTLSCSQTLNHNVMYWYQQKSSQAPKLLFHYYDKDFNNEADTPDNFQSRRPNTSFCFLDIRSPGLGDTAMYLCATSRRTVTSNQPQHFGDGTRLSIL.

This chain uses TRBV9 with TRBJ2-1; D remains ambiguous. CDR1 and CDR2 (germline): SGDLS, YYNGEE. This CDR3 has 17 amino acids. V was pared by 4 bases and J by 0 bases, with 17 bases between. CDR3 protein: CASSTSTGSSSYNEQFF. CDR3 coding DNA: TGTGCCAGCAGCACCTCGACCGGGTCTAGCTCCTACAATGAGCAGTTCTTC.

J is TRBJ2-7 and V is TRBV12-3 or TRBV12-4; weak D call: TRBD2 (6 bases). This CDR3 spans 12 amino acids. V was pared by 6 bases and J by 6 bases, with 12 bases between. In DNA, the CDR3 is TGTGCCAGCAGCCGGAGGGCCCGCGAGCAGTACTTC. Protein product: CASSRRAREQYF.

Comments on this clone: This sample also contains other DNA sequences that code for the same CDR3. This chain uses TRBV6-5 with TRBJ1-1; a possible D gene is TRBD1 (6 bases). The CDR3 extends over 13 amino acids. CDR1 is MNHEY, CDR2 SVGAGI, per germline. With 8 bases removed from V and 1 base from J, the gap between germline ends came to 11 bases. The CDR3 region has the DNA TGTGCCAGCCGCAGGGGAGCGAACACTGAAGCTTTCTTT. Its translation is CASRRGANTEAFF.

This clone has ten or more counts. The V call is TRBV15, the J call TRBJ2-1; the D gene is possibly TRBD2 (5 bases). Per germline, CDR1 LNHNV and CDR2 YYDKDF (reference sequence). The V end lost 0 bases, the J end lost 2 bases, and 11 bases lay between the germline ends. The CDR3 is 16 residues long. This CDR3 reads CATSRDQRGTYNEQFF. CDR3 DNA sequence: TGTGCCACCAGCAGAGATCAGCGAGGGACCTACAATGAGCAGTTCTTC.

The CDR3 sequence is CASSWQGGGETQYF. As DNA, the CDR3 is TGTGCCAGTAGTTGGCAGGGGGGAGGCGAGACCCAGTACTTC. The chain employs TRBV19 and TRBJ2-5; tentative D call: TRBD1 (7 bases). The germline V and J ends were trimmed by 5 bases and 5 bases, with 15 bases remaining between them. CDR3 size: 14 residues. Germline V lookup: CDR1 LNHDA, CDR2 SQIVND (reference sequence).

This clone was observed a few times. The rearrangement links TRBV15 to TRBJ2-7; TRBD1 is a possible D gene (6 bases). V dropped 0 bases and J dropped 5 bases, with 11 bases sitting between them. Looked up from germline, CDR1 is LNHNV and CDR2 is YYDKDF (reference sequence). The CDR3 spans 14 residues. The CDR3 coding sequence is TGTGCCACCAGCAGAGACAGGGACATCAACGAGCAGTACTTC. Its protein product is CATSRDRDINEQYF.

The chain links TRBV24-1 to TRBJ2-6; 7 bases are shared with TRBD1. J gave up 1 base and V 2 bases, and 10 bases lay outside the gene matches. The germline gives CDR1 KGHDR, CDR2 SFDVKD. This CDR3 contains 19 residues. The CDR3 protein is CATSDSFWDRSSGANVLTF. The CDR3 nucleotides are TGTGCCACCAGTGATTCATTCTGGGACAGAAGTTCTGGGGCCAACGTCCTGACTTTC.

The gene calls are TRBV27 and TRBJ2-5; possibly TRBD1 for D (5 bases). Germline values: CDR1 MNHEY, CDR2 SMNVEV (reference sequence). V was trimmed by 3 bases and J by 2 bases, leaving 7 bases between them. The CDR3 spans 13 residues. The CDR3 DNA follows: TGTGCCAGCAGTTTCAGGGCACAAGAGACCCAGTACTTC. Protein sequence: CASSFRAQETQYF.

The chain is built from TRBV24-1 and TRBJ2-5; 7 positions match TRBD2. Germline CDR1 and CDR2: KGHDR and SFDVKD. The CDR3 sequence is 15 residues long. V was pared by 4 bases and J by 0 bases, with 4 bases of the junction left unmatched. This chain's CDR3 is CATSDRLADQETQYF. The CDR3 DNA reads as TGTGCCACCAGTGACCGCCTAGCGGACCAAGAGACCCAGTACTTC.

The chain is built from TRBV19 and TRBJ1-1; TRBD1 matches 7 bases. With V trimmed by 3 bases and J by 5 bases, 3 bases remained unmatched. Germline V gene data show CDR1 as LNHDA and CDR2 as SQIVND (reference sequence). CDR3 size: 13 residues. The CDR3 sequence is CASSMTGITEAFF. The CDR3 coding sequence is TGTGCCAGTAGTATGACAGGGATTACTGAAGCTTTCTTT.

This chain uses TRBV7-9 with TRBJ2-7; the match to TRBD1 covers 9 bases. Germline V gives CDR1 SEHNR, CDR2 FQNEAQ (reference sequence). Germline trimming cut 5 bases from V and 10 bases from J; bases unmatched to any gene: 9. The CDR3 loop spans 13 amino acids. CDR3 sequence reads: CASSRDRVIPQYF. As DNA, the CDR3 is TGTGCCAGCAGCCGGGACAGGGTCATCCCTCAGTACTTC.

This clone was seen once. The chain uses TRBV7-9 and TRBJ2-2, with D perhaps matching TRBD1 (5 bases). V dropped 2 bases and J dropped 7 bases, with 11 bases sitting between them. The CDR3 loop spans 14 amino acids. Germline CDR1 SEHNR, CDR2 FQNEAQ (reference sequence). The CDR3 spells CASSLSGLSGELFF. The CDR3 DNA is TGTGCCAGCAGCTTATCAGGGCTTAGCGGGGAGCTGTTTTTT.

Note on this clone: Other DNA sequences in the same sample also yield this CDR3. V is TRBV5-1 and J is TRBJ2-7, with D possibly TRBD2 on 6 matching bases. Trimming removed 4 bases at V and 2 bases at J, with 13 bases between. Germline values: CDR1 SGHRS, CDR2 YFSETQ. The CDR3 loop spans 14 amino acids. CDR3 in amino acids: CASSPGGGTYEQYF. The CDR3 nucleotides are TGCGCCAGCAGCCCCGGTGGGGGGACCTACGAGCAGTACTTC.

This chain uses TRBV28 with TRBJ2-7, with 7 bases matching TRBD2. J gave up 0 bases and V 6 bases, and 5 bases lay outside the gene matches. This CDR3 is 14 amino acids long. The germline CDR1 and CDR2 sequences are MDHEN and SYDVKM. CDR3 in DNA: TGTGCCAGCAGCCTCACTAGCGCCTCCTACGAGCAGTACTTC. Translation: CASSLTSASYEQYF.

The V call is TRBV9, the J call TRBJ2-7; TRBD1 agrees at 9 bases. This CDR3 has 16 amino acids. The V gene end was trimmed by 2 bases and the J gene end by 4 bases; junction bases not matched to a gene: 10. CDR1 is SGDLS and CDR2 is YYNGEE in the germline V gene. CDR3 sequence: CASSVLPGTGYYEQYF. The CDR3 nucleotides are TGTGCCAGCAGCGTTCTTCCCGGGACAGGGTATTACGAGCAGTACTTC.

This clone was picked up many times. The chain couples TRBV5-6 to TRBJ2-7; D unclear. Per germline, CDR1 SGHDT and CDR2 YYEEEE. V was trimmed by 4 bases and J by 0 bases, leaving 17 bases between them. This CDR3 is 16 amino acids long. DNA of the CDR3: TGTGCCAGCAGCCCGAGTCCAGTGGGCAGCTCCTACGAGCAGTACTTC. This codes for CASSPSPVGSSYEQYF.

The chain links TRBV2 to TRBJ2-5; D is unclear. This CDR3 has 13 residues. Trimming took off 2 bases at V and 2 bases at J, with 6 bases between the two ends. The germline V gene has CDR1 SNHLY and CDR2 FYNNEI. The CDR3 DNA is TGTGCCAGCAGTGAACCCCCTCAAGAGACCCAGTACTTC. This sequence encodes CASSEPPQETQYF.

The chain combines TRBV11-1 with TRBJ2-3; TRBD1 matches 7 bases. Germline V gene lookup returns CDR1 SGHAT and CDR2 FQDESV (reference sequence). This CDR3 comprises 16 residues. The J segment lost 2 bases and the V segment lost 1 base, leaving 6 bases of the junction unmatched. CDR3 coding DNA: TGTGCCAGCAGCTTAGGGACAGGTGCCGCCACAGATACGCAGTATTTT. As protein: CASSLGTGAATDTQYF.

DNA for the CDR3: TGTGCCAGCCTGAGAAGAGCGGGAGTTCTCACCGGGGAGCTGTTTTTT. The encoded protein is CASLRRAGVLTGELFF. The chain recombines TRBV28 with TRBJ2-2, with 8 positions matching TRBD2. Trimming took 8 bases from V and 4 from J; bases not matched to a gene: 12. This CDR3 has 16 amino acids. In germline, CDR1 is MDHEN, CDR2 SYDVKM.

CDR3 in amino acids: CASSPLITHTDTQYF. The CDR3 bases are TGTGCCAGCAGTCCCCTCATAACACACACAGATACGCAGTATTTT. V usage is TRBV6-5 and J usage is TRBJ2-3, with D unclear. The V and J ends lost 5 bases and 2 bases respectively, with 14 bases between them. Germline V gene data show CDR1 as MNHEY and CDR2 as SVGAGI. The CDR3 consists of 15 residues.

This clone occurred a few times. The germline gene is not matched at one end of the junction; a read error may be the cause. The rearrangement links TRBV7-9 to TRBJ1-5, with 8 bases identical to TRBD1. This CDR3 comprises 14 residues. Germline values: CDR1 SEHNR, CDR2 FQNEAQ (reference sequence). In DNA, the CDR3 is TGTGCCAGCAGCACGGACAGGGAGCGTCAGACCCAGCATTTT. Its translation: CASSTDRERQTQHF.